Described below is a single T cell receptor (beta chain) sequence and its context. What it recognizes is unknown. Sequenced by immunoSEQ multiplex PCR; TCRdb stores in-frame clones only, minus some. The sample consists of some 100,000 clones, around four fifths of them appearing once. These data originate in a study of OX40 agonist ivuxolimab in advanced cancers. Overall study context: Enrolled patients in dose escalation had cancers that were hepatocellular carcinoma, melanoma, renal cell or head and neck cancer. One hepatocellular carcinoma and a couple of cutaneous melanoma patients partially responded.

Germline V lookup: CDR1 SGHVS, CDR2 FQNEAQ. There are 18 residues in the CDR3. Trimming at V came to 7 bases and at J to 5 bases, leaving 18 bases not matched to a gene. Study-wide points: With doses of 0.1-3.0 mg/kg, partial responders showed among the lowest clonal expansion.

The specimen was CD4+ or CD8+ T cells sorted from blood, collected in a trial of the OX40 agonist ivuxolimab. The rearrangement joins TRBV7-8 to TRBJ2-1; TRBD2 agrees at 9 bases. The origin of this receptor is an adult with an advanced solid tumor such as melanoma, head and neck, liver or kidney cancer. Here the CDR3 reads CASTYPGVRGGRNNEQFF. The CDR3 DNA reads TGTGCCAGCACCTACCCGGGAGTGCGGGGGGGCCGGAACAATGAGCAGTTCTTC.